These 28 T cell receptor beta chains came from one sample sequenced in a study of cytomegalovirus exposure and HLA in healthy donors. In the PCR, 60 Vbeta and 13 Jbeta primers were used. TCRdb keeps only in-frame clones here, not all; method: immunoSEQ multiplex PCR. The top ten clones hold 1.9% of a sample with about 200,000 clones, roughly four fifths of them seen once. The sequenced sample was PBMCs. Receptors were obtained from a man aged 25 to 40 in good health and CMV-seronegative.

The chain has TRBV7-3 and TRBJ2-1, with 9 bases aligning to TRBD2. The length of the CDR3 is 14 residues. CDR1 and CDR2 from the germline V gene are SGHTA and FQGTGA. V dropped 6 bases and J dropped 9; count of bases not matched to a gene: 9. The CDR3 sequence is CASSPRLAVPEQFF. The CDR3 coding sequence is TGTGCCAGCAGTCCACGACTAGCGGTACCTGAGCAGTTCTTC. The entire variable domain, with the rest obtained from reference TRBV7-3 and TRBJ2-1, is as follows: GAGVSQTPSNKVTEKGKYVELRCDPISGHTALYWYRQSLGQGPEFLIYFQGTGAADDSGLPNDRFFAVRPEGSVSTLKIQRTERGDSAVYLCASSPRLAVPEQFFGPGTRLTVL.

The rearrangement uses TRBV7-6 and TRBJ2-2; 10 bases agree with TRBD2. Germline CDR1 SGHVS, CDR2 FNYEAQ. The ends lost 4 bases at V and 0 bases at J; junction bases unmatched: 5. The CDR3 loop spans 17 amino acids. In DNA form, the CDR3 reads TGTGCCAGCAGCTCCAGGACTAGCGGAGCGAACACCGGGGAGCTGTTTTTT. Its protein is CASSSRTSGANTGELFF. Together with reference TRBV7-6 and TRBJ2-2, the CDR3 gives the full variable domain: GAGVSQSPRYKVTKRGQDVALRCDPISGHVSLYWYRQALGQGPEFLTYFNYEAQQDKSGLPNDRFSAERPEGSISTLTIQRTEQRDSAMYRCASSSRTSGANTGELFFGEGSRLTVL.

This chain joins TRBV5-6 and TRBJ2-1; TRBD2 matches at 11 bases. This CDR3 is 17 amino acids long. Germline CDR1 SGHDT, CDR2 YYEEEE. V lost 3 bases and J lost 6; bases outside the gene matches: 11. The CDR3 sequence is CASSSGLAGLGINEQFF. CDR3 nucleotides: TGTGCCAGCAGCTCCGGACTAGCGGGCCTTGGGATCAATGAGCAGTTCTTC.

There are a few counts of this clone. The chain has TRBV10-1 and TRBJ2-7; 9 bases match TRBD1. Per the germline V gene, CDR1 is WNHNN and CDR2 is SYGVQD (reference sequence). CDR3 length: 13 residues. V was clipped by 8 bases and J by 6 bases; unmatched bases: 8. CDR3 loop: CASGTGLRGEQYF. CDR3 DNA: TGCGCCAGCGGGACAGGGCTCAGAGGCGAGCAGTACTTC.

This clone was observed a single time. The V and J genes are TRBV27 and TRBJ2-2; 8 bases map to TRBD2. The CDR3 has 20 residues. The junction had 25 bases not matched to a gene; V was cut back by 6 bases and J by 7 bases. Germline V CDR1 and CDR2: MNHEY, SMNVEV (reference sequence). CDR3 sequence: CASRKTSLPQKRELIGELFF. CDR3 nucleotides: TGTGCCAGCAGAAAAACGTCTTTGCCTCAAAAGCGGGAGTTAATCGGGGAGCTGTTTTTT.

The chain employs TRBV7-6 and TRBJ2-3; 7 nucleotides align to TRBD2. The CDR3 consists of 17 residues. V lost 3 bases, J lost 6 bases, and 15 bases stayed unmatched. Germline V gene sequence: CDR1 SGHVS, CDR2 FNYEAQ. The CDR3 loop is CASSFPLGGSGGDTQYF. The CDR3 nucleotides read TGTGCCAGCAGCTTCCCACTGGGCGGGAGTGGGGGTGATACGCAGTATTTT.

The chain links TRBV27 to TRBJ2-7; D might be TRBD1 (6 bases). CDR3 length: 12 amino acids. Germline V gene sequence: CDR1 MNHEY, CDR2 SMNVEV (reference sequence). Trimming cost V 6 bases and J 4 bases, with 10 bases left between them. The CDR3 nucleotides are TGTGCCAGCAGCATACAGGGATACGAGCAGTACTTC. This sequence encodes CASSIQGYEQYF.

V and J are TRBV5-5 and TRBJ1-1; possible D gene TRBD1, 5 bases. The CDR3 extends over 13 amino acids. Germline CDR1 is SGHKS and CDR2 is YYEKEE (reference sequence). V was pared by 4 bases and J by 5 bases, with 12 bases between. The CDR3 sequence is CASSRSGETEAFF. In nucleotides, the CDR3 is TGTGCCAGCAGCCGGTCGGGGGAGACTGAAGCTTTCTTT.

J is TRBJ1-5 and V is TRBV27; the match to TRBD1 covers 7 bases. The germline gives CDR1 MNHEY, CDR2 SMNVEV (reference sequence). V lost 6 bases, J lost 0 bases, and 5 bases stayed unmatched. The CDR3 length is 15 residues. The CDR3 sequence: CASSLTGASNQPQHF. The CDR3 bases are TGTGCCAGCAGCCTTACAGGGGCTAGCAATCAGCCCCAGCATTTT.

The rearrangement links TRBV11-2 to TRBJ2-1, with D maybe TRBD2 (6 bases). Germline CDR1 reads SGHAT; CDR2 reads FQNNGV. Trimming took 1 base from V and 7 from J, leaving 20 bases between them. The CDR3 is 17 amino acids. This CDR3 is CASSLGEAGTQSNEQFF. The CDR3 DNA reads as TGTGCCAGCAGCTTAGGCGAAGCGGGTACACAATCTAATGAGCAGTTCTTC.

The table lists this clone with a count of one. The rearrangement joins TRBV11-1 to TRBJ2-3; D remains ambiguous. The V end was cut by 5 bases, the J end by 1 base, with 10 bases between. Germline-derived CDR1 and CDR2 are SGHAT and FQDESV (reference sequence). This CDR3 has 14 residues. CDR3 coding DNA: TGTGCCAGCAGCCCCTCGCCAGGCACAGATACGCAGTATTTT. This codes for CASSPSPGTDTQYF.

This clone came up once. CDR3 residues: CASSDPSNTEAFF. The DNA of the CDR3 is TGTGCCAGCAGTGATCCGTCGAACACTGAAGCTTTCTTT. The chain recombines TRBV25-1 with TRBJ1-1, with D unclear. V lost 3 bases and J 1 base, leaving 6 bases between the germline ends. There are 13 residues in the CDR3. Looked up from germline, CDR1 is MGHDK and CDR2 is SYGVNS.

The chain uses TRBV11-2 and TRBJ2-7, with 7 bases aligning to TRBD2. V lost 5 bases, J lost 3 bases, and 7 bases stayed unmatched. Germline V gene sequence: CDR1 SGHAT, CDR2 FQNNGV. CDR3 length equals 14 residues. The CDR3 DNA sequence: TGTGCCAGCAGCCCGACGGGCGGGAGCTACGAGCAGTACTTC. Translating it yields CASSPTGGSYEQYF.

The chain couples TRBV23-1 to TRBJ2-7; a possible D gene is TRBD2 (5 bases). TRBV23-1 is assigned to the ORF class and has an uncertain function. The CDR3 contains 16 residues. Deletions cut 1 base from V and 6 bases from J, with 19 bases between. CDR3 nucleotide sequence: TGCGCCAGCAGTCAATTTTTAAATGGGAGAGCCCGCGAGCAGTACTTC. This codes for CASSQFLNGRAREQYF.

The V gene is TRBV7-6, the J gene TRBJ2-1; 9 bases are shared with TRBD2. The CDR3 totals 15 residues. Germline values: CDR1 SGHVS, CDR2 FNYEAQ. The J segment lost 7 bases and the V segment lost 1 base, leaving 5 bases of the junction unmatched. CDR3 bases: TGTGCCAGCAGCTTAGGTAGCGGGAGTATAAATGAGCAGTTCTTC. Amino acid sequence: CASSLGSGSINEQFF.

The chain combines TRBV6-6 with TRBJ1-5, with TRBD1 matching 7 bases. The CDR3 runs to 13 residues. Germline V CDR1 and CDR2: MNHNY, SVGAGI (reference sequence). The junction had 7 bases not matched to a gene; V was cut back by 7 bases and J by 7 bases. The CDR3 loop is CASTRDRAQPQHF. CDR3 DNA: TGTGCCAGCACCCGCGACAGGGCGCAGCCCCAGCATTTT.

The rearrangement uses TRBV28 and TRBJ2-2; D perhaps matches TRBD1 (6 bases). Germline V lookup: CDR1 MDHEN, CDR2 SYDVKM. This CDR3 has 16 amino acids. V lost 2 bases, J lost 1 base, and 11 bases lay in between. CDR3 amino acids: CASSLGGGGNTGELFF. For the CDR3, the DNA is TGTGCCAGCAGTTTAGGTGGGGGCGGGAACACCGGGGAGCTGTTTTTT.

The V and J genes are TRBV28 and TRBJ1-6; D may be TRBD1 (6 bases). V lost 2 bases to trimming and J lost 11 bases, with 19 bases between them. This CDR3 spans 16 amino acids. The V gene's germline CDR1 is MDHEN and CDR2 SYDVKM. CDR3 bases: TGTGCCAGCAGTTTAGAATCAAGGGGGTCCGTCCCACCCCTCCACTTT. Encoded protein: CASSLESRGSVPPLHF.

CDR3 in amino acids: CASSEAGTGGYTF. The CDR3 DNA sequence: TGTGCCAGCAGTGAAGCGGGGACAGGGGGCTACACCTTC. The chain combines TRBV2 with TRBJ1-2; 9 bases line up with TRBD1. The CDR3 runs 13 residues. After removal of 0 bases from V and 8 bases from J, the junction contained 1 base not matched to a gene. Germline V gene lookup returns CDR1 SNHLY and CDR2 FYNNEI.

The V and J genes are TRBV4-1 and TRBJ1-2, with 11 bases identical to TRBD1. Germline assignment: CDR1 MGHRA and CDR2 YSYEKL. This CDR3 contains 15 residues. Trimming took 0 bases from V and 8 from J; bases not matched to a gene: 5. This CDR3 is CASSQETGTGGGYTF. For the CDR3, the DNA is TGCGCCAGCAGCCAAGAAACCGGGACAGGGGGAGGCTACACCTTC.

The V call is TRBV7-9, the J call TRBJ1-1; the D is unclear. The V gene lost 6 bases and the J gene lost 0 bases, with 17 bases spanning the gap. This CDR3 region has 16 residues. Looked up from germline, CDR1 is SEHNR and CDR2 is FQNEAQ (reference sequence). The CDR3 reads CASRPDPREMNTEAFF. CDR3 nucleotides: TGTGCCAGCAGGCCCGATCCGAGGGAAATGAACACTGAAGCTTTCTTT.

The CDR3 region is CSAHRTKGEQFF. In DNA form, the CDR3 reads TGCAGCGCTCACCGGACAAAAGGTGAGCAGTTCTTC. The chain carries TRBV29-1 and TRBJ2-1, with D possibly TRBD1 on 5 matching bases. V was shortened by 7 bases and J by 9 bases, with 16 bases between the two germline ends. The CDR3 consists of 12 residues. Germline lookup yields CDR1 SQVTM and CDR2 ANQGSEA.

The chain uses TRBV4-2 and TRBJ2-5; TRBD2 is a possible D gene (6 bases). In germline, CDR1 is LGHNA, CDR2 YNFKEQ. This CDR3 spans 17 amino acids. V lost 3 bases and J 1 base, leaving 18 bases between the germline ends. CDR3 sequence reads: CASSQRDGGRSQETQYF. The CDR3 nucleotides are TGTGCCAGCAGCCAGAGGGACGGAGGGAGATCCCAAGAGACCCAGTACTTC.

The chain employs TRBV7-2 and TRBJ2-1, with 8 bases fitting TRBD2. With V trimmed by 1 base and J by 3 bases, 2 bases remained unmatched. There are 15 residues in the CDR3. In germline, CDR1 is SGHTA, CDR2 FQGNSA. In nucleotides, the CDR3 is TGTGCCAGCAGCTTAGGTGGGACTAGCTACAATGAGCAGTTCTTC. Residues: CASSLGGTSYNEQFF. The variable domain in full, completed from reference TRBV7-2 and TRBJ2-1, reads GAGVSQSPSNKVTEKGKDVELRCDPISGHTALYWYRQSLGQGLEFLIYFQGNSAPDKSGLPSDRFSAERTGGSVSTLTIQRTQQEDSAVYLCASSLGGTSYNEQFFGPGTRLTVL.

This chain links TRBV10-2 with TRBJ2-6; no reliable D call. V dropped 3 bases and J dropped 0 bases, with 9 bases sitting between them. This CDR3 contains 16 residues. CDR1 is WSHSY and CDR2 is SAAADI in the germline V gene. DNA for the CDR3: TGCGCCAGCAGTGAAGGCTACAGCTCTGGGGCCAACGTCCTGACTTTC. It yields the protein CASSEGYSSGANVLTF.

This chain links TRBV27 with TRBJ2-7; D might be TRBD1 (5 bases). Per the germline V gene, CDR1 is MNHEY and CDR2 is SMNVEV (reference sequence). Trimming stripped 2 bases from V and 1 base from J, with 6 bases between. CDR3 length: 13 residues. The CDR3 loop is CASSLHRSYEQYF. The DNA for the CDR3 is TGTGCCAGCAGTTTACACAGGTCCTACGAGCAGTACTTC.

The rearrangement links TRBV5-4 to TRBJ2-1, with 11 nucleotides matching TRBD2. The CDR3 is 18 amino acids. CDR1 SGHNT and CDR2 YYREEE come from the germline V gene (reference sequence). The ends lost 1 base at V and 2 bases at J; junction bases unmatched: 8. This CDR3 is CASSLRAGTSGAYNEQFF. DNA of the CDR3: TGTGCCAGCAGCTTGCGTGCCGGGACTAGCGGAGCCTACAATGAGCAGTTCTTC.

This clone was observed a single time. Here the CDR3 reads CSVLDTKNIQYF. The CDR3, as DNA: TGCAGCGTCTTGGACACGAAAAACATTCAGTACTTC. This chain connects TRBV29-1 to TRBJ2-4, with D possibly matching TRBD1 (5 bases). Deletions cut 6 bases from V and 4 bases from J, with 10 bases between. The CDR3 contains 12 residues. CDR1 is SQVTM and CDR2 is ANQGSEA in the germline V gene.